Given below is one TCR beta chain in context. Sequencing targeted expressed TCRB transcripts, as all isolated RNA had been reverse transcribed. Assay used: immunoSEQ multiplex PCR; TCRdb lists only in-frame clones, some missing. The profile covers hundreds of thousands of clones, with 14% appearing a single time and about 6.6% taken by the ten largest. CDR3 size: 13 residues. Germline assignment: CDR1 SGDLS and CDR2 YYNGEE. The V end lost 0 bases, the J end lost 2 bases, and 5 bases lay between the germline ends. This entry is derived from a study of beta chain features in type 1 diabetes. In the study overall: No age, gender or cell yield differences were seen between patients and healthy donors. Sorted cells from all samples, numbering roughly 100 million, were examined.

Sorting with CD45RO/CCR7/CD25/CD127/CD95/CD27 yielded naive, central memory, regulatory and stem-like memory CD4+ cells. This chain connects TRBV9 to TRBJ2-5; the D gene is possibly TRBD2 (5 bases). Sequences were obtained from central memory CD4+ T cells from blood. This sequence originates from a man aged 25-45 years in good health. Here the CDR3 reads CASSVGGQETQYF. Here the CDR3 DNA reads TGTGCCAGCAGCGTAGGAGGGCAAGAGACCCAGTACTTC. Combining the CDR3 with reference TRBV9 and TRBJ2-5 gives the whole variable domain DSGVTQTPKHLITATGQRVTLRCSPRSGDLSVYWYQQSLDQGLQFLIQYYNGEERAKGNILERFSAQQFPDLHSELNLSSLELGDSALYFCASSVGGQETQYFGPGTRLLVL.